Shown below are 10 T cell receptor beta chains from a single sample sequenced in a study of molecular identifiers for immune sequencing clone quantification. MiXCR was run by TCRdb on the PCR reads, yielding one entry per CDR3 protein. The sample yields hundreds of thousands of distinct CDR3 sequences, less than 20% seen once. Sequenced: naive CD8+ T cells from blood, with Jurkat cell RNA spiked in. Subset: FACS-sorted CD8+CD4-CCR7+CD45RA+ naive T cells. The receptor source for this set is a human donor in good health. Some libraries in this study had Jurkat cell RNA spiked in.

This clonotype has just a few counts. V gene TRBV2 combines with J gene TRBJ2-1, with TRBD1 matching 7 bases. V shed 10 bases, J shed 3 bases, and the junction held 3 bases outside the gene matches. CDR3 length: 12 amino acids. Germline assignment: CDR1 SNHLY and CDR2 FYNNEI. CDR3 nucleotide sequence: TGTGCCATTCGGGACAGCTACAATGAGCAGTTCTTC. Its protein product is CAIRDSYNEQFF.

This clonotype was observed many times. The chain employs TRBV18 and TRBJ2-3; TRBD2 agrees at 8 bases. The CDR3 runs 15 residues. Germline-derived CDR1 and CDR2 are KGHSH and LQKENI. J lost 2 bases, V lost 6 bases, and 7 bases had no gene match. The CDR3 protein is CASSRTSGATDTQYF. The CDR3 DNA reads TGTGCCAGCTCCCGAACTAGCGGAGCCACAGATACGCAGTATTTT.

The rearrangement links TRBV11-1 to TRBJ2-1, with TRBD2 matching 8 bases. This CDR3 has 16 residues. Germline assignment: CDR1 SGHAT and CDR2 FQDESV (reference sequence). V dropped 2 bases and J dropped 1; count of bases not matched to a gene: 4. CDR3 DNA sequence: TGTGCCAGCAGCTTAAAGGGACTAGGGTCCTACAATGAGCAGTTCTTC. Translating it yields CASSLKGLGSYNEQFF.

This clonotype was recorded at least ten times. This chain joins TRBV7-2 and TRBJ2-3; 12 bases are shared with TRBD2. Germline-derived CDR1 and CDR2 are SGHTA and FQGNSA. This CDR3 is built from 17 residues. The ends lost 0 bases at V and 3 bases at J; junction bases unmatched: 4. CDR3 loop: CASSLARTSGKTDTQYF. The DNA of the CDR3 is TGTGCCAGCAGCTTAGCGAGGACTAGCGGGAAGACAGATACGCAGTATTTT.

Remarks on this clonotype: The junction departs from the called germline gene at one end, perhaps through a read error. The V call is TRBV13, the J call TRBJ2-1; 10 bases map to TRBD1. Germline-derived CDR1 and CDR2 are PRHDT and FYEKMQ (reference sequence). The CDR3 has 15 residues. CDR3 sequence: CASSSTGGAGNEQSF. The CDR3 bases are TGTGCCAGCAGCTCGACAGGGGGCGCCGGCAATGAGCAGTCCTTC.

There are many counts of this clonotype. This chain connects TRBV7-2 to TRBJ2-3; D perhaps matches TRBD2 (6 bases). Germline lookup yields CDR1 SGHTA and CDR2 FQGNSA. The CDR3 loop spans 15 amino acids. V lost 5 bases to trimming and J lost 2 bases, with 14 bases between them. The CDR3 sequence is CASSLGLAYTDTQYF. The CDR3 DNA is TGTGCCAGCAGCCTGGGACTCGCATACACAGATACGCAGTATTTT.

Only one count was recorded for this clonotype. Possible read error: a much larger clone is one base away. The V and J genes are TRBV20-1 and TRBJ2-7, with D perhaps matching TRBD2 (8 bases). The CDR3 covers 16 residues. Germline CDR1 DFQATT, CDR2 SNEGSKA (reference sequence). The CDR3 DNA sequence: TGCAGTGTTATCCGGGACAGAAGCGGGAGTACCTACGGGCAGTACTTC. It specifies CSVIRDRSGSTYGQYF.

The chain is built from TRBV11-3 and TRBJ1-2, with a possible D match to TRBD1 (5 bases). CDR1 and CDR2 from the germline V gene are SGHNT and YENEEA. This CDR3 has 14 amino acids. The germline V and J ends were trimmed by 6 bases and 5 bases, with 16 bases remaining between them. In DNA form, the CDR3 reads TGTGCCAGCAGACTAATTGACAGCCCGTATGGCTACACCTTC. It codes for CASRLIDSPYGYTF.

The sample holds many counts of this clonotype. The chain joins TRBV5-1 to TRBJ2-1; perhaps TRBD1 as D (5 bases). Trimming took 7 bases from V and 0 from J, leaving 11 bases between them. The germline CDR1 and CDR2 sequences are SGHRS and YFSETQ. This CDR3 contains 14 residues. DNA for the CDR3: TGCGCCAGCGCACCAGGGCCCTCCTACAATGAGCAGTTCTTC. Amino acids: CASAPGPSYNEQFF.

There are many counts of this clonotype. The genes are TRBV6-2 or TRBV6-3 and TRBJ2-3; 7 positions agree with TRBD2. After removal of 7 bases from V and 1 base from J, the junction contained 8 bases not matched to a gene. CDR1 and CDR2 from the germline V gene are MNHEY and SVGEGT. The CDR3 is 15 amino acids. The CDR3 nucleotides read TGTGCCAGCATCGCTGGGGGGGTGCGCACAGATACGCAGTATTTT. It specifies CASIAGGVRTDTQYF.